These 21 T cell receptor beta chains were sequenced from one sample in a study of vaccination effects on CD4 cells after COVID-19. Their specific antigens are unknown. Culture proceeded for about 11 days, and CD4+ T cells were then isolated. The vaccine given was either BNT162b2 or mRNA-1273, in two doses. The protocol was immunoSEQ multiplex PCR, while the TCRdb copy is restricted to in-frame clones and leaves out a portion. The sample has roughly 40,000 clones; about 70% are singletons. Specimen: CD4+ T cells from PBMCs cultured without peptide, collected after COVID-19 vaccination. These receptors all come from a human donor who received a COVID-19 vaccine.

This chain connects TRBV25-1 to TRBJ2-7; D is uncertain. This CDR3 has 13 residues. Per germline, CDR1 MGHDK and CDR2 SYGVNS. The germline V and J ends were trimmed by 6 bases and 4 bases, with 13 bases remaining between them. The CDR3 is CASSLGYQYEQYF. CDR3 DNA sequence: TGTGCCAGCAGCTTGGGGTACCAGTACGAGCAGTACTTC.

The V call is TRBV11-3, the J call TRBJ2-2, with 9 bases lining up with TRBD2. CDR1 and CDR2 from the germline V gene are SGHNT and YENEEA. Trimming took 5 bases from V and 4 from J; bases not matched to a gene: 5. The CDR3 has 15 amino acids. The CDR3 sequence: CASSQTSGPTGELFF. CDR3 nucleotides: TGTGCCAGCAGCCAAACTAGCGGGCCCACCGGGGAGCTGTTTTTT. Based on the CDR3 plus reference TRBV11-3 and TRBJ2-2, the full variable domain is EAGVVQSPRYKIIEKKQPVAFWCNPISGHNTLYWYLQNLGQGPELLIRYENEEAVDDSQLPKDRFSAERLKGVDSTLKIQPAELGDSAVYLCASSQTSGPTGELFFGEGSRLTVL.

The count of this clone is one. The rearrangement joins TRBV11-1 to TRBJ1-4, with 9 bases that match TRBD1. This CDR3 is 15 amino acids long. The germline V gene encodes CDR1 SGHAT and CDR2 FQDESV (reference sequence). The trim removed 6 bases at V and 6 bases at J, leaving 8 bases unmatched. The CDR3 region has the DNA TGTGCCAGCAGATCGGGACAGGGAAAAGATGAAAAACTGTTTTTT. Its translation: CASRSGQGKDEKLFF.

The count of this clone is one. V and J are TRBV25-1 and TRBJ1-2; possible D gene TRBD1, 5 bases. Germline CDR1 reads MGHDK; CDR2 reads SYGVNS. This CDR3 has 15 amino acids. The ends were cut back, 4 bases at V and 0 bases at J, with 12 bases in the middle. The CDR3 loop reads CASSGFDSANYGYTF. The CDR3 DNA follows: TGTGCCAGCAGTGGATTTGACAGTGCTAACTATGGCTACACCTTC.

This sequence joins TRBV6-6 and TRBJ1-2; 7 bases line up with TRBD1. The CDR3 extends over 14 amino acids. Trimming removed 6 bases from V and 0 bases from J; junction bases left unmatched: 4. The germline V gene has CDR1 MNHNY and CDR2 SVGAGI (reference sequence). This CDR3 reads CASRGTGANYGYTF. The CDR3 DNA is TGTGCCAGCAGGGGAACAGGGGCTAACTATGGCTACACCTTC.

This chain joins TRBV5-1 and TRBJ2-5; D is perhaps TRBD1 (6 bases). Between the trimmed V and J ends, which lost 7 bases and 5 bases, there was a span of 21 bases. CDR1 and CDR2 (germline): SGHRS, YFSETQ. This CDR3 comprises 15 residues. CDR3 DNA sequence: TGCGCCAGCTCCATAGGACAGACCTGGAGGGAGACCCAGTACTTC. This gives the protein CASSIGQTWRETQYF. Supplemented by reference TRBV5-1 and TRBJ2-5, the full variable domain reads KAGVTQTPRYLIKTRGQQVTLSCSPISGHRSVSWYQQTPGQGLQFLFEYFSETQRNKGNFPGRFSGRQFSNSRSEMNVSTLELGDSALYLCASSIGQTWRETQYFGPGTRLLVL.

The chain has TRBV15 and TRBJ2-2; D might be TRBD1 (5 bases). This CDR3 contains 16 residues. The ends were cut back, 1 base at V and 0 bases at J, with 9 bases in the middle. Per the germline V gene, CDR1 is LNHNV and CDR2 is YYDKDF (reference sequence). As DNA, the CDR3 is TGTGCCACCAGCAGAGGACAGCCGGCGAACACCGGGGAGCTGTTTTTT. Protein product: CATSRGQPANTGELFF.

The chain recombines TRBV2 with TRBJ2-1; D possibly corresponds to TRBD2 (6 bases). The germline CDR1 and CDR2 sequences are SNHLY and FYNNEI. V lost 7 bases and J 4 bases, leaving 20 bases between the germline ends. The CDR3 is 16 residues long. The DNA of the CDR3 is TGTGCCAGCATGATTCAGGCGGGGATGTCTTACAATGAGCAGTTCTTC. Its protein is CASMIQAGMSYNEQFF. The entire variable domain, with the rest obtained from reference TRBV2 and TRBJ2-1, is as follows: EPEVTQTPSHQVTQMGQEVILRCVPISNHLYFYWYRQILGQKVEFLVSFYNNEISEKSEIFDDQFSVERPDGSNFTLKIRSTKLEDSAMYFCASMIQAGMSYNEQFFGPGTRLTVL.

The rearrangement joins TRBV5-1 to TRBJ2-1; D not resolved. Germline lookup yields CDR1 SGHRS and CDR2 YFSETQ. Trimming removed 1 base from V and 8 bases from J, with 13 bases in between. The CDR3 has 14 amino acids. CDR3 amino acids: CASSLSPTIYEQFF. CDR3 nucleotide sequence: TGCGCCAGCAGCTTGAGCCCTACGATCTATGAGCAGTTCTTC.

This chain joins TRBV7-9 and TRBJ1-1; 9 bases agree with TRBD1. CDR1 and CDR2 from the germline V gene are SEHNR and FQNEAQ (reference sequence). The J segment lost 6 bases and the V segment lost 0 bases, leaving 8 bases of the junction unmatched. CDR3 length equals 16 residues. Written as DNA, the CDR3 is TGTGCCAGCAGCTTAGCGGGGACAGGGAATAGGGCTGAAGCTTTCTTT. Its translation: CASSLAGTGNRAEAFF.

The chain links TRBV21-1 to TRBJ2-3; the table names TRBD2, a call not compared with the DNA. TRBV21-1 is a recognized pseudogene. The CDR3 is made up of 17 amino acids. The CDR3 sequence: CANPSLWEDPGADTQYF. In DNA, the CDR3 is TGTGCCAACCCCTCTTTGTGGGAGGACCCCGGGGCAGATACGCAGTATTTT.

This clone was found once. The V gene is TRBV12-2, the J gene TRBJ2-3; the table's D call, TRBD2, was not checked against the DNA. TRBV12-2 is a pseudogene. The CDR3 covers 22 residues. Here the CDR3 reads CASRLGPVATSGGLRYTDTQYF. CDR3 coding DNA: TGTGCAAGTCGCTTAGGCCCTGTTGCTACTAGCGGGGGGCTCCGATACACAGATACGCAGTATTTT.

The CDR3 sequence is CASSPPSQGYTF. CDR3 DNA: TGTGCCAGCAGCCCCCCTAGCCAGGGGTACACCTTC. The genes are TRBV7-2 and TRBJ1-2, with a tentative D call TRBD1 (6 bases). V was cut by 5 bases and J by 11 bases, with 15 bases left in between. In germline, CDR1 is SGHTA, CDR2 FQGNSA. This CDR3 spans 12 amino acids.

V and J are TRBV6-1 and TRBJ2-4, with a tentative D call TRBD1 (6 bases). The CDR3 contains 16 residues. Trimming took off 4 bases at V and 0 bases at J, with 13 bases between the two ends. In germline, CDR1 is MNHNS, CDR2 SASEGT. The CDR3 region has the DNA TGTGCCAGCAGTGGCCGGGACACAGTAGCCAAAAACATTCAGTACTTC. It encodes CASSGRDTVAKNIQYF.

This clone was seen only once. The chain uses TRBV14 and TRBJ1-6; D gene ambiguous. The CDR3 is 13 residues long. The germline V and J ends were trimmed by 2 bases and 10 bases, with 9 bases remaining between them. Germline V lookup: CDR1 SGHDN, CDR2 FVKESK. CDR3 region: CASSQQQRSPLHF. The CDR3 bases are TGTGCCAGCAGCCAACAACAGCGATCACCCCTCCACTTT.

CDR3 sequence: CASSESRTNSPLHF. CDR3 nucleotides: TGCGCCAGCAGTGAGTCCAGGACAAACTCACCCCTCCACTTT. The chain links TRBV10-1 to TRBJ1-6; the D gene is possibly TRBD1 (5 bases). Per germline, CDR1 WNHNN and CDR2 SYGVQD (reference sequence). V lost 0 bases, J lost 10 bases, and 10 bases lay in between. The CDR3 spans 14 residues.

This clone occurred a few times. This sequence joins TRBV5-1 and TRBJ2-7, with TRBD1 matching 7 bases. The CDR3 is made up of 14 amino acids. Germline CDR1 SGHRS, CDR2 YFSETQ. V shed 1 base, J shed 2 bases, and the junction held 3 bases outside the gene matches. CDR3 sequence (DNA): TGCGCCAGCAGCTTGACAGGGGAACCCTACGAGCAGTACTTC. Amino acid sequence: CASSLTGEPYEQYF.

The gene calls are TRBV5-1 and TRBJ1-2, with TRBD1 identical over 11 bases. The CDR3 extends over 16 amino acids. The trim removed 0 bases at V and 4 bases at J, leaving 5 bases unmatched. CDR1 and CDR2 from the germline V gene are SGHRS and YFSETQ. The CDR3 DNA sequence: TGCGCCAGCAGCTTGGGGGACAGGGGGAGAGTCTATGGCTACACCTTC. It codes for CASSLGDRGRVYGYTF.

This clone was seen once. The V and J genes are TRBV9 and TRBJ1-1, with D unresolved. The CDR3 extends over 14 amino acids. Per germline, CDR1 SGDLS and CDR2 YYNGEE. Trimming stripped 1 base from V and 0 bases from J, with 7 bases between. CDR3 in amino acids: CASSVRSLNTEAFF. The CDR3 DNA reads as TGTGCCAGCAGCGTAAGGAGTTTGAACACTGAAGCTTTCTTT.

This clone showed up just a few times. The chain recombines TRBV12-3 or TRBV12-4 with TRBJ1-6; D unclear. The CDR3 has 13 residues. V lost 3 bases and J lost 10, with 10 bases in between. The DNA for the CDR3 is TGTGCCAGCAGTTTGACGGTTAGGTCACCCCTCCACTTT. It encodes CASSLTVRSPLHF.

The DNA for the CDR3 is TGTGCCAGCAGGGGAGATGGGGCCAACGTCCTGACTTTC. Amino acids: CASRGDGANVLTF. This sequence joins TRBV3-1 (or the pseudogene TRBV3-2) and TRBJ2-6, with D maybe TRBD2 (5 bases). V lost 6 bases to trimming and J lost 3 bases, with 6 bases between them. The CDR3 covers 13 residues. The germline V gene has CDR1 LGHDT and CDR2 YNNKEL (reference sequence).